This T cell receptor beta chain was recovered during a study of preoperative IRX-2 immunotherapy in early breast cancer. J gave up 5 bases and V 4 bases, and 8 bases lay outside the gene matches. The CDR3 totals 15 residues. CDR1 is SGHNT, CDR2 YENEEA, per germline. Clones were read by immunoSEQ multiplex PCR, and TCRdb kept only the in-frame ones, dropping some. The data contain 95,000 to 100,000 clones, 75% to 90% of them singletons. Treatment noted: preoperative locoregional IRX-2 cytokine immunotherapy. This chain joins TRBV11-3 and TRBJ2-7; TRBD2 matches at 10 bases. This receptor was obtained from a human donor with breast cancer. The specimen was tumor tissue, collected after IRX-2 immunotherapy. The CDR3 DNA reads TGTGCCAGCAGCTCTTCACTAGCGGGGAAGGACGAGCAGTACTTC. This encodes CASSSSLAGKDEQYF.